A selection of T cell receptor beta chains follows, all from one sample in a study of T-cell reconstitution after alpha-beta-depleted transplantation in children. TCRdb fed the PCR reads into MiXCR, producing one record per CDR3 protein. The sample yields hundreds of thousands of distinct CDR3 sequences, under 9.5% seen once. The sequencing used PBMCs, mostly from graft donor cells, collected 180 days after TCRalphabeta/CD19-depleted stem cell transplant. Every receptor here comes from a male patient between 5 and 17 years old who had a stem cell transplant for acute lymphoblastic leukemia, so the T cells may come from the graft donor. Each CDR3 is given with its conserved first and last residue. D genes are given only for firm matches. A clone size is listed for some rows: how often the clone was seen (once, few, many), or a class if it is expanded.

TRBD2	TRBV11-2	many	TRBJ2-3	TGTGCCAGCAGCTTACTCCATTTAGCGGGAGGAAGCACAGATACGCAGTATTTT	CASSLLHLAGGSTDTQYF
NA	TRBV12-3/TRBV12-4	many	TRBJ1-1	TGTGCCAGCAGCCCCCGGCCCCGAAAGGAGACTGAAGCTTTCTTT	CASSPRPRKETEAFF
TRBD2	TRBV10-3	many	TRBJ2-1	TGTGCCATTACCGGGACTAGCGGGAGCGTGCCCTACAATGAGCAGTTCTTC	CAITGTSGSVPYNEQFF
TRBD2	TRBV25-1	many	TRBJ2-1	TGTGCCAGCAGTGAAACTAGCGGGAGCGAGCAGTTCTTC	CASSETSGSEQFF
TRBD2	TRBV7-2	NA	TRBJ2-7	TGTGCCAGCAGCCAGCTGGGACTAGACTACGAGCAGTACTTC	CASSQLGLDYEQYF
TRBD1	TRBV5-4	many	TRBJ2-7	TGTGCCAGCAGCTTGGTCGGGACAGGAGTTTACGAGCAGTACTTC	CASSLVGTGVYEQYF
TRBD1	TRBV5-1	many	TRBJ1-2	TGCGCCAGCACCAGGGACAGGGCTGGCTACACCTTC	CASTRDRAGYTF
NA	TRBV11-2	many	TRBJ2-7	TGTGCCAGCAGCTTAGATTGGAGGGGGAACGAGCAGTACTTC	CASSLDWRGNEQYF
TRBD1	TRBV5-1	many	TRBJ2-5	TGCGCCAGCAGCTTGTCCGGGACAGCCCAAGAGACCCAGTACTTC	CASSLSGTAQETQYF
TRBD1	TRBV5-6	many	TRBJ1-5	TGTGCCAGCAGCGCCGGGACAGGGTATCAGCCCCAGCATTTT	CASSAGTGYQPQHF
TRBD2	TRBV9	few	TRBJ2-7	TGTGCCAGCAGCGTAGGGAGTAGCGGGAGGATAATCTACGAGCAGTACTTC	CASSVGSSGRIIYEQYF
NA	TRBV27	many	TRBJ2-3	TGTGCCAGCAGTTTGACAGAACCAGATACGCAGTATTTT	CASSLTEPDTQYF
NA	TRBV28	many	TRBJ1-2	TGTGCCAGCAGATTCACAGGGATGCGGCATAACTATGGCTACACCTTC	CASRFTGMRHNYGYTF
NA	TRBV11-2	many	TRBJ1-2	TGTGCCAGCAGCACATGGACAGCTCTTTATGGCTACACCTTC	CASSTWTALYGYTF
TRBD2	TRBV27	many	TRBJ2-2	TGTGCCAGCAGACGGAGCGGGGGGGCCAGGACCACCGGGGAGCTGTTTTTT	CASRRSGGARTTGELFF
TRBD2	TRBV6-2/TRBV6-3	many	TRBJ2-7	TGTGCCAGCAGGGGGACTAGCTCCTACGAGCAGTACTTC	CASRGTSSYEQYF
TRBD1	TRBV7-9	NA	TRBJ2-7	TGTGCCAGCAGCTTAGGGGACAGGGAGGAGTACTTC	CASSLGDREEYF
NA	TRBV21-1	many	TRBJ2-4	TGTGCCAGCAGGAGGGTTCAGTACTTC	CASRRVQYF
TRBD1	TRBV29-1	many	TRBJ2-3	TGCAGCGTCAGACAGGGCCTTAGCACAGATACGCAGTATTTT	CSVRQGLSTDTQYF
NA	TRBV7-9	many	TRBJ2-1	TGTGCCAGCAGCTTAATCAGAACACCCAATGAGCAGTTCTTC	CASSLIRTPNEQFF
NA	TRBV20-1	many	TRBJ2-1	TGCAGTGCTAGTGCCTCGGGACTGATCTACAATGAGCAGTTCTTC	CSASASGLIYNEQFF
TRBD2	TRBV7-6	many	TRBJ2-7	TGTGCCAGCAGCTTGGGGGGACTAGCCTACGAGCAGTACTTC	CASSLGGLAYEQYF
NA	TRBV28	many	TRBJ2-7	TGTGCCAGCAAAAACGAAAAGGTCCCCCACGAGCAGTACTTC	CASKNEKVPHEQYF
NA	TRBV4-3	many	TRBJ2-4	TGCGCCAGCAGCCAAGATTTTGCAGGAGTAGCCAAAAACATTCAGTACTTC	CASSQDFAGVAKNIQYF
NA	TRBV7-2	many	TRBJ2-6	TGTGCCAGCAGCTTCCAGCTCTCTGGGGCCAACGTCCTGACTTTC	CASSFQLSGANVLTF
TRBD2	TRBV27	many	TRBJ2-1	TGTGCCAGCAGTTTTAGCGGGAGGGCGGGTTCCTACAATGAGCAGTTCTTC	CASSFSGRAGSYNEQFF
NA	TRBV5-1	many	TRBJ1-2	TGCGCCATATACAGGGAGGACTATGGCTACACCTTC	CAIYREDYGYTF
NA	TRBV9	NA	TRBJ2-3	TGTGCCAGCAGCAACCCGGGGGACGGCACAGATACGCAGTATTTT	CASSNPGDGTDTQYF
TRBD1	TRBV7-6	NA	TRBJ2-7	TGTGCCAGCAGCACACGGACAGGCTATCCCTACGGGCAGTACTTC	CASSTRTGYPYGQYF
NA	TRBV9	many	TRBJ2-3	TGTGCCAGCAGCGTAGAAGATACGCAGTATTTT	CASSVEDTQYF
NA	TRBV6-1	many	TRBJ1-5	TGTGCCAGCAGCCGTACCGAGACAGACAATCAGCCCCAGCATTTT	CASSRTETDNQPQHF
NA	TRBV20-1	many	TRBJ2-7	TGCAGTGCTAGAGATGCCAGGGTCTACGAGCAGTACTTC	CSARDARVYEQYF
NA	TRBV10-3	many	TRBJ2-2	TGTGCCATCAGTGAGTCTATAGGGGTCACCGGGGAGCTGTTTTTT	CAISESIGVTGELFF
NA	TRBV4-2	many	TRBJ2-1	TGTGCCAGCAGCCCCAGACCAGGGGAGGGAGAGCAGTTCTTC	CASSPRPGEGEQFF
NA	TRBV4-3	many	TRBJ1-3	TGCGCCAGCAGCCAAGAGGGGCCGCGTGCTGGAAACACCATATATTTT	CASSQEGPRAGNTIYF
TRBD2	TRBV11-2	many	TRBJ2-3	TGTGCCAGCAGCCCGGAGCCCGGGACTAGCGTCACAGATACGCAGTATTTT	CASSPEPGTSVTDTQYF
NA	TRBV7-8	NA	TRBJ2-2	TGTGCCAGCAGCTCCCTGGGGGTGGAGGGGAACACCGGGGAGCTGTTTTTT	CASSSLGVEGNTGELFF
TRBD2	TRBV19	many	TRBJ2-5	TGTGCCACCGGGGGGTACCAAGAGACCCAGTACTTC	CATGGYQETQYF
TRBD2	TRBV7-3	many	TRBJ2-7	TGTGCCAGCAGCTTAAGAAGCGGGGGGGCGGACGAGCAGTACTTC	CASSLRSGGADEQYF
NA	TRBV9	many	TRBJ2-1	TGTGCCAGCAGCACCGGGGGGCTGAGAGGCGAGCAGTTCTTC	CASSTGGLRGEQFF
TRBD1	TRBV6-1	many	TRBJ2-7	TGTGCCAGCAGTACCGGGACAGTCCTCTACGAGCAGTACTTC	CASSTGTVLYEQYF
NA	TRBV29-1	few	TRBJ2-1	TGCAGCGCCCAAGGGCAGAGTGTCTACAATGAGCAGTTCTTC	CSAQGQSVYNEQFF
NA	TRBV19	few	TRBJ1-5	TGTGCCAGTAGTTTCTGGGTAAGATATCGGAATCAGCCCCAGCATTTT	CASSFWVRYRNQPQHF
TRBD2	TRBV5-1	many	TRBJ2-7	TGCGCCAGCAGCCCACCTAGCGGGGTCTACTACGAGCAGTACTTC	CASSPPSGVYYEQYF